The 18 T cell receptor beta chains in this list originate from one sample, sequenced in a study of blood T cells in healthy people across ages. The use of a sample-barcoded 5' primer and a J-beta primer mix characterized a second PCR of roughly 6 to 12 cycles. One entry per CDR3 protein results from TCRdb running MiXCR on the 5' RACE reads. The table lists some 750,000 distinct CDR3 sequences, around a fifth of them singletons. Specimen: blood. These receptor sequences come from a man aged 65 to 85 in good health.

This chain links TRBV20-1 with TRBJ1-5, with D possibly being TRBD1 (6 bases). Per germline, CDR1 DFQATT and CDR2 SNEGSKA (reference sequence). The germline V and J ends were trimmed by 2 bases and 5 bases, with 16 bases remaining between them. The CDR3 extends over 15 amino acids. In DNA form, the CDR3 reads TGCAGTGCTAGAACAGGCAGGGGAGAGTATCAGCCCCAGCATTTT. Protein product: CSARTGRGEYQPQHF.

The V gene is TRBV5-1, the J gene TRBJ2-5; 8 nucleotides agree with TRBD1. V lost 5 bases and J lost 4; bases outside the gene matches: 4. Germline V lookup: CDR1 SGHRS, CDR2 YFSETQ. The CDR3 totals 13 residues. CDR3 in DNA: TGCGCCAGCAGGTTCGGACAGGGAGAGACCCAGTACTTC. Residues: CASRFGQGETQYF. The full variable domain, in which reference TRBV5-1 and TRBJ2-5 provide the parts outside the CDR3, is KAGVTQTPRYLIKTRGQQVTLSCSPISGHRSVSWYQQTPGQGLQFLFEYFSETQRNKGNFPGRFSGRQFSNSRSEMNVSTLELGDSALYLCASRFGQGETQYFGPGTRLLVL.

The chain links TRBV12-3 or TRBV12-4 to TRBJ1-1, with TRBD1 as a possible D gene (6 bases). The germline V and J ends were trimmed by 8 bases and 3 bases, with 16 bases remaining between them. The CDR3 consists of 14 residues. The CDR3 sequence: CASGWRGAYTEAFF. CDR3 DNA: TGTGCCAGCGGTTGGAGGGGGGCCTACACTGAAGCTTTCTTT.

There are a few counts of this clonotype. V is TRBV11-2 and J is TRBJ1-1; tentatively, D is TRBD1 (6 bases). Germline V gene sequence: CDR1 SGHAT, CDR2 FQNNGV. V dropped 5 bases and J dropped 5 bases, with 15 bases sitting between them. This CDR3 contains 14 residues. CDR3 residues: CASSLTQGRTEAFF. CDR3 DNA: TGTGCCAGCAGCCTAACTCAGGGGAGGACTGAAGCTTTCTTT.

V and J are TRBV12-3 or TRBV12-4 and TRBJ2-1; possibly TRBD1 for D (5 bases). The CDR3 is 15 residues long. Trimming cost V 4 bases and J 12 bases, with 22 bases left between them. CDR3 residues: CASSSGFDVGFGQFF. The CDR3 bases are TGTGCCAGCAGTTCAGGGTTTGATGTGGGGTTCGGGCAGTTCTTC.

V is TRBV20-1 and J is TRBJ1-6; 9 bases agree with TRBD1. The germline CDR1 and CDR2 sequences are DFQATT and SNEGSKA (reference sequence). There are 16 residues in the CDR3. Trimming cost V 6 bases and J 7 bases; bases outside gene matches: 13. CDR3 in amino acids: CSAPVPGQGGNSPLHF. As DNA, the CDR3 is TGCAGTGCCCCCGTCCCGGGACAGGGTGGAAATTCACCCCTCCACTTT.

V usage is TRBV29-1 and J usage is TRBJ2-1; D remains ambiguous. Near its end, the DNA agrees better with TRBJ2-5, so the J call may be wrong. Germline V lookup: CDR1 SQVTM, CDR2 ANQGSEA. The CDR3 has 16 amino acids. The CDR3 region is CSVEGTPGTVQETQYF. CDR3 DNA: TGCAGCGTTGAAGGGACGCCGGGTACAGTCCAAGAGACCCAGTACTTC.

The rearrangement uses TRBV15 and TRBJ1-2; D gene uncertain. This CDR3 is built from 15 residues. CDR1 and CDR2 from the germline V gene are LNHNV and YYDKDF (reference sequence). Trimming took 0 bases from V and 3 from J, leaving 11 bases between them. The CDR3 loop is CATSRDLKFDYGYTF. CDR3 nucleotides: TGTGCCACCAGCAGAGATCTGAAATTCGACTATGGCTACACCTTC.

The chain carries TRBV29-1 and TRBJ2-5; TRBD1 is a possible D gene (6 bases). The V and J ends lost 6 bases and 5 bases respectively, with 16 bases between them. Germline lookup yields CDR1 SQVTM and CDR2 ANQGSEA. This CDR3 has 13 residues. The CDR3 DNA is TGCAGCGTGGCCCGGGACACAAGGGAGACCCAGTACTTC. The encoded protein is CSVARDTRETQYF.

This clonotype was seen a few times. The chain is built from TRBV20-1 and TRBJ1-5; D is unclear. The V end was cut by 6 bases, the J end by 11 bases, with 14 bases between. CDR1 DFQATT and CDR2 SNEGSKA come from the germline V gene (reference sequence). The CDR3 is 11 residues long. DNA for the CDR3: TGCAGTGCGGAGGACGGGTTAGCCCAGCATTTT. Its translation: CSAEDGLAQHF.

This chain connects TRBV10-3 to TRBJ1-4; the match to TRBD1 covers 7 bases. The junction had 8 bases not matched to a gene; V was cut back by 9 bases and J by 7 bases. There are 13 residues in the CDR3. Per the germline V gene, CDR1 is ENHRY and CDR2 is SYGVKD. The CDR3 DNA follows: TGTGCCATAAACAGGGGTGCAAGTGAAAAACTGTTTTTT. Protein sequence: CAINRGASEKLFF.

The genes are TRBV28 and TRBJ1-2, with 9 bases matching TRBD1. The CDR3 consists of 13 residues. Germline CDR1 reads MDHEN; CDR2 reads SYDVKM. The junction had 6 bases not matched to a gene; V was cut back by 5 bases and J by 8 bases. The CDR3 DNA is TGTGCCAGCAGTGCCGGGACAGGGTTCGGCTACACCTTC. Translation gives CASSAGTGFGYTF.

This chain links TRBV13 with TRBJ1-1; no clear D. Trimming removed 5 bases at V and 1 base at J, with 14 bases between. Germline V CDR1 and CDR2: PRHDT, FYEKMQ (reference sequence). The CDR3 length is 15 residues. CDR3 residues: CASSPREGKNTEAFF. CDR3 sequence (DNA): TGTGCCAGCAGCCCTCGGGAGGGTAAGAACACTGAAGCTTTCTTT. The variable domain in full, completed from reference TRBV13 and TRBJ1-1, reads AAGVIQSPRHLIKEKRETATLKCYPIPRHDTVYWYQQGPGQDPQFLISFYEKMQSDKGSIPDRFSAQQFSDYHSELNMSSLELGDSALYFCASSPREGKNTEAFFGQGTRLTVV.

The chain uses TRBV10-2 and TRBJ1-4; D is perhaps TRBD1 (5 bases). The germline V and J ends were trimmed by 6 bases and 3 bases, with 20 bases remaining between them. From germline, CDR1 is WSHSY and CDR2 SAAADI. The CDR3 length is 17 residues. The CDR3 loop is CASRAGGAGLANEKLFF. For the CDR3, the DNA is TGCGCCAGCAGGGCTGGAGGGGCGGGTTTGGCTAATGAAAAACTGTTTTTT.

There are a few counts of this clonotype. The chain joins TRBV20-1 to TRBJ2-1, with D perhaps TRBD2 (6 bases). With 4 bases removed from V and 9 bases from J, the gap between germline ends came to 13 bases. CDR3 length: 12 residues. Germline lookup yields CDR1 DFQATT and CDR2 SNEGSKA (reference sequence). As DNA, the CDR3 is TGCAGTGCTACCTTCGGAGCGGGTGAGCAGTTCTTC. This translates into CSATFGAGEQFF.

This chain connects TRBV3-1 to TRBJ2-1; 12 nucleotides align to TRBD2. There are 17 residues in the CDR3. V was pared by 1 base and J by 1 base, with 2 bases of the junction left unmatched. CDR1 and CDR2 (germline): LGHDT, YNNKEL (reference sequence). CDR3 DNA sequence: TGTGCCAGCAGCCAAGCCGGACTAGCGGGATCCTACAATGAGCAGTTCTTC. This gives the protein CASSQAGLAGSYNEQFF.

Turning to this clonotype: A junction boundary mismatches the germline segment, possibly from a read error. V and J are TRBV12-3 or TRBV12-4 and TRBJ2-5, with D perhaps matching TRBD1 (5 bases). The end of the DNA is better explained by TRBJ2-7, so the J call may be wrong. CDR3 length: 13 amino acids. The CDR3: CASNLRREGEQYF. CDR3 DNA: TGTGCCAGCAATTTACGCAGGGAAGGCGAGCAGTACTTC.

Of note for this clonotype: A junction end diverges from the germline sequence, so it may reflect a read error. The chain combines TRBV13 with TRBJ2-7; 8 nucleotides agree with TRBD1. Germline V gene sequence: CDR1 PRHDT, CDR2 FYEKMQ (reference sequence). The CDR3 spans 12 residues. The CDR3 DNA reads TGTGCCGGCAGCGGACAGGGAAACGAGCAGTACTTC. Its protein is CAGSGQGNEQYF.